This note documents a single T cell receptor (beta chain) sequence. These data come from a study of blood T cell repertoires in COVID-19. TCRdb's table, derived via immunoSEQ multiplex PCR, lists solely in-frame clones and lacks some. The sample lists nearly 400,000 clones; around 92% were seen once. Trimming cost V 6 bases and J 8 bases; bases outside gene matches: 14. The CDR3 contains 15 residues. Germline values: CDR1 MNHEY, CDR2 SVGAGI. This clonotype originated in a woman between 25 and 40 years old who had recovered from COVID-19. The rearrangement uses TRBV6-5 and TRBJ1-2; 8 nucleotides line up with TRBD1. Sequenced material: PBMCs or T cells enriched from blood (not recorded which). DNA of the CDR3: TGTGCCAGCAGACCCTCCCTCGGACAGGGCCGGGGCTACACCTTC. It encodes CASRPSLGQGRGYTF.